Below are 2 T cell receptor beta chains sequenced from a single sample in a study of T-cell reconstitution after alpha-beta-depleted transplantation in children. A library of TCRbeta sequences, prepared with unique molecular identifiers, was generated. MiXCR, applied by TCRdb to the PCR reads, yields one record per CDR3 protein. Among over 150,000 distinct CDR3 sequences listed, about 6.4% were seen once. Sequenced material: PBMCs from the stem cell graft donor, taken from the stem cell graft. The source of these receptors is a human donor who donated a stem cell graft to a child with Wiskott-Aldrich syndrome.

Many counts were recorded for this clonotype. The J gene is TRBJ2-5, the V gene TRBV29-1; TRBD2 aligns across 7 bases. Germline loops: CDR1 SQVTM, CDR2 ANQGSEA. V lost 4 bases to trimming and J lost 1 base; unmatched junction nucleotides: 6. This CDR3 has 14 residues. The DNA of the CDR3 is TGCAGCGTTGGACACTCGGGAGGCCAAGAGACCCAGTACTTC. This gives the protein CSVGHSGGQETQYF.

This clonotype was recorded many times. V gene TRBV2 combines with J gene TRBJ1-3; D gene ambiguous. The V end lost 1 base, the J end lost 7 bases, and 11 bases lay between the germline ends. This CDR3 contains 14 residues. Germline V gene data show CDR1 as SNHLY and CDR2 as FYNNEI. As DNA, the CDR3 is TGTGCCAGCAGTGAAGTCCCACTGGGGAACACCATATATTTT. Its translation is CASSEVPLGNTIYF.